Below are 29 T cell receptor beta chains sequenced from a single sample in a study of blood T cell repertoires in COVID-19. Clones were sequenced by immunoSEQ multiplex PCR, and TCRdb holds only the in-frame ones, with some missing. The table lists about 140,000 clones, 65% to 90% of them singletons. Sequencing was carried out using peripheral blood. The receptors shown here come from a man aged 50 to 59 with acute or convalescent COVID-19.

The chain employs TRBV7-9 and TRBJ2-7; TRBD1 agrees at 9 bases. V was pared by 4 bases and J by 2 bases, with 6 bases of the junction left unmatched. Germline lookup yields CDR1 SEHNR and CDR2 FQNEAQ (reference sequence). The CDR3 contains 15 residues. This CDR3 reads CASSSGQGTPYEQYF. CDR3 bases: TGTGCCAGCAGCTCGGGACAGGGAACTCCCTACGAGCAGTACTTC.

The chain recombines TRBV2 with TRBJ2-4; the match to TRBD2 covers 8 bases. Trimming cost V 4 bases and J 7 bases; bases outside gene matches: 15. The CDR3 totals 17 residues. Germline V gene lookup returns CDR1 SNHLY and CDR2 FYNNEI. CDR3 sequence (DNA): TGTGCCAGCAGTGTTGGACTAGCCGAAGGGGGAGCGAACATTCAGTACTTC. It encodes CASSVGLAEGGANIQYF.

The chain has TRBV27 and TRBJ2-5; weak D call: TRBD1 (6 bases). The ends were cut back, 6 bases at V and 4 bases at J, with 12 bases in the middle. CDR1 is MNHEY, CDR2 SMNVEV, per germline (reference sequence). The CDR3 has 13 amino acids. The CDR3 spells CASRRQAGETQYF. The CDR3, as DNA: TGTGCCAGCAGACGACAGGCGGGAGAGACCCAGTACTTC.

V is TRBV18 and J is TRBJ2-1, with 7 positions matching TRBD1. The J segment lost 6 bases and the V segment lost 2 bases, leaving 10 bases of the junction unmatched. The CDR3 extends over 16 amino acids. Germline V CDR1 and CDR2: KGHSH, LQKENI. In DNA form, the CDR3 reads TGTGCCAGCTCACCAAGTTACGACAGGGTGAGCAATGAGCAGTTCTTC. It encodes CASSPSYDRVSNEQFF.

The CDR3 protein is CASSLPDTPNTEAFF. The CDR3 coding sequence is TGTGCCAGCAGCTTACCCGACACACCGAACACTGAAGCTTTCTTT. The genes are TRBV7-9 and TRBJ1-1; D remains ambiguous. The CDR3 totals 15 residues. The V and J ends lost 2 bases and 1 base respectively, with 11 bases between them. CDR1 SEHNR and CDR2 FQNEAQ come from the germline V gene (reference sequence). The full variable domain, completed using reference TRBV7-9 and TRBJ1-1, is DTGVSQNPRHKITKRGQNVTFRCDPISEHNRLYWYRQTLGQGPEFLTYFQNEAQLEKSRLLSDRFSAERPKGSFSTLEIQRTEQGDSAMYLCASSLPDTPNTEAFFGQGTRLTVV.

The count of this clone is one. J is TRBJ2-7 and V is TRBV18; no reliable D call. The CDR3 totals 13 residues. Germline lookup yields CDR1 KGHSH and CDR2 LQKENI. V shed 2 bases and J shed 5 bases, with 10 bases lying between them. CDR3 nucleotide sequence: TGTGCCAGCTCACCAAATGAACAAGACGAGCAGTACTTC. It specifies CASSPNEQDEQYF.

The CDR3 region is CASRPQGTNNQPQHF. The DNA for the CDR3 is TGTGCCAGCAGACCACAGGGGACAAATAACCAGCCCCAGCATTTT. This chain connects TRBV6-5 to TRBJ1-5; 7 bases align to TRBD1. The CDR3 has 15 amino acids. V was clipped by 6 bases and J by 7 bases; unmatched bases: 12. Germline CDR1 is MNHEY and CDR2 is SVGAGI.

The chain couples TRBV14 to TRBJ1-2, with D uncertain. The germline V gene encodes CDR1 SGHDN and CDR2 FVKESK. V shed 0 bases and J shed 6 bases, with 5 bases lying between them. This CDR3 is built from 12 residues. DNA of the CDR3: TGTGCCAGCAGCCAAGAAGCGAATGGCTACACCTTC. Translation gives CASSQEANGYTF.

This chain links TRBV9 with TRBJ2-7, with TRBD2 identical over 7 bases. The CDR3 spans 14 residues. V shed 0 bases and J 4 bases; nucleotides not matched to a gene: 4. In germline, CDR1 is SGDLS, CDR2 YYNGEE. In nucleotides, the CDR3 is TGTGCCAGCAGCGTAGGGGCTAGCGGTTACGAGCAGTACTTC. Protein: CASSVGASGYEQYF.

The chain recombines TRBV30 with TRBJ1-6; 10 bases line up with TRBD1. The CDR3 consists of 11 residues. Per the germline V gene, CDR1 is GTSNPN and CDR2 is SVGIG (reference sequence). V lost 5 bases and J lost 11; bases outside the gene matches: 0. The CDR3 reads CAWGQGAPLHF. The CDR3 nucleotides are TGTGCCTGGGGACAGGGGGCACCCCTCCACTTT.

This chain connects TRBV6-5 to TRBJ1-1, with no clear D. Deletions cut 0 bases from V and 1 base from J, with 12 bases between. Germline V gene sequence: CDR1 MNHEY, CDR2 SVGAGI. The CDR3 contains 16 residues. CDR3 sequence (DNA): TGTGCCAGCAGTTACTCGCCAGACACCAGGAACACTGAAGCTTTCTTT. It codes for CASSYSPDTRNTEAFF.

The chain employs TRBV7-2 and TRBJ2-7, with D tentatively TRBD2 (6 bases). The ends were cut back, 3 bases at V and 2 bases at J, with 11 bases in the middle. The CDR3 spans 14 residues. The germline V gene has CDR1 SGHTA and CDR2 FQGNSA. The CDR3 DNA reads TGTGCCAGCAGCTTTGACGGGGGACCCTACGAGCAGTACTTC. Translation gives CASSFDGGPYEQYF.

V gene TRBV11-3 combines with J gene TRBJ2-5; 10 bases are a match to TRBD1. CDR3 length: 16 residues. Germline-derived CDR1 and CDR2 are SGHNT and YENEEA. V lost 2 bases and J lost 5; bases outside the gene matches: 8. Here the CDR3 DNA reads TGTGCCAGCAGCTTATTTGAGACAGGGGGCCGGGAGACCCAGTACTTC. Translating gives CASSLFETGGRETQYF.

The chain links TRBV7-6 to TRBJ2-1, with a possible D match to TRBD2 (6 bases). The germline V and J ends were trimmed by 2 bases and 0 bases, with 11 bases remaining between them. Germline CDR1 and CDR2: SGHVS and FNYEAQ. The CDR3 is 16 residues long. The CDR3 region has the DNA TGTGCCAGCAGCTTATCTAGCGCTAGCTCCTACAATGAGCAGTTCTTC. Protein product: CASSLSSASSYNEQFF. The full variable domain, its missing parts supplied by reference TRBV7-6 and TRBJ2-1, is GAGVSQSPRYKVTKRGQDVALRCDPISGHVSLYWYRQALGQGPEFLTYFNYEAQQDKSGLPNDRFSAERPEGSISTLTIQRTEQRDSAMYRCASSLSSASSYNEQFFGPGTRLTVL.

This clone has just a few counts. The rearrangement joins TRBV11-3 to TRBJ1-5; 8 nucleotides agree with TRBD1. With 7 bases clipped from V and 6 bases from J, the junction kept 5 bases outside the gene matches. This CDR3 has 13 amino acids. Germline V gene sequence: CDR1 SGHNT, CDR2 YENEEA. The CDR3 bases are TGTGCCAGCACGACAGGGGAGGGTCAGCCCCAGCATTTT. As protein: CASTTGEGQPQHF.

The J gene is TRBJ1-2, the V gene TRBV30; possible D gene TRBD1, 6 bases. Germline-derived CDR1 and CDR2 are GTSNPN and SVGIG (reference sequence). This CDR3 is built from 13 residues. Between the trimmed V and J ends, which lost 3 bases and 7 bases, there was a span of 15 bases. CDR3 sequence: CAWRGQPVGGYTF. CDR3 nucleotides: TGTGCCTGGAGAGGACAGCCCGTTGGTGGCTACACCTTC.

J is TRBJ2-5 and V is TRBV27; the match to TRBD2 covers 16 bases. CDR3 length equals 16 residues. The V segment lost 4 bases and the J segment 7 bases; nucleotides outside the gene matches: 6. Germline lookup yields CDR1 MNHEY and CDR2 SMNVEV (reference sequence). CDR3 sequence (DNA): TGTGCCAGCAGTTCGCCGGGACTAGCGGGAGGGGGGACCCAGTACTTC. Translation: CASSSPGLAGGGTQYF.

In nucleotides, the CDR3 is TGTGCCACCAGCAGAGATTCAAGGCAGGGGCCCTACTCCTACAATGAGCAGTTCTTC. It is translated as CATSRDSRQGPYSYNEQFF. This chain links TRBV15 with TRBJ2-1; weak D call: TRBD1 (6 bases). The germline gives CDR1 LNHNV, CDR2 YYDKDF (reference sequence). V lost 0 bases and J lost 0, with 18 bases in between. The CDR3 runs 19 residues.

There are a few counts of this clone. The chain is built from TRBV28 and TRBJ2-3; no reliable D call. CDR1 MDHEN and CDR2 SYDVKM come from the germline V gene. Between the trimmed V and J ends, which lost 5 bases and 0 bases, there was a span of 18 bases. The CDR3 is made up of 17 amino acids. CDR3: CASSIGFAAASTDTQYF. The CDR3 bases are TGTGCCAGCAGTATTGGGTTTGCGGCGGCCAGCACAGATACGCAGTATTTT.

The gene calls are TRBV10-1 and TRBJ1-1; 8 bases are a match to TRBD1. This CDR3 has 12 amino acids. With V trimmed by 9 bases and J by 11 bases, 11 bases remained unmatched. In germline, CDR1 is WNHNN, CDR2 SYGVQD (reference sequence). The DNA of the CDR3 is TGCGCCAGTTCCTCGTCCAGACAGGGGGCTTTCTTT. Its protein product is CASSSSRQGAFF.

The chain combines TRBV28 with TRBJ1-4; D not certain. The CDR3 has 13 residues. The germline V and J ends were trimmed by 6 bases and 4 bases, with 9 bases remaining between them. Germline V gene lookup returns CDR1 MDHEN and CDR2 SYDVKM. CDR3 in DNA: TGTGCCAGCAGCCCGCGGGGTAATGAAAAACTGTTTTTT. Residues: CASSPRGNEKLFF.

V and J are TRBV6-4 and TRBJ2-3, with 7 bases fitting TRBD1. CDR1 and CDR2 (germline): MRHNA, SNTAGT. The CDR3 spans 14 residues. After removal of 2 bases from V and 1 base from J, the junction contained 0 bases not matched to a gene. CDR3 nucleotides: TGTGCCAGCAGTGACAGGGGGCGCACAGATACGCAGTATTTT. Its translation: CASSDRGRTDTQYF.

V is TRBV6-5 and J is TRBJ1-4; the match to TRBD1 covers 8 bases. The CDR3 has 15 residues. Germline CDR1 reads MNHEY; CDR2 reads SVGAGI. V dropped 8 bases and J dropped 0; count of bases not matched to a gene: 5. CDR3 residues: CASGTGVPTNEKLFF. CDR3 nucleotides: TGTGCCAGCGGGACAGGCGTTCCAACTAATGAAAAACTGTTTTTT.

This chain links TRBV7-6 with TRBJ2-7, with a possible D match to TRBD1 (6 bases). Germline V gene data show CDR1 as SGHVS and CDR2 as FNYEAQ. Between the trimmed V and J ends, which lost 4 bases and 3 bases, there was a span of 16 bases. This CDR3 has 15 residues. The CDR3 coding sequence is TGTGCCAGCAGCTCGTACAGGGAGAGGGGCTACGAGCAGTACTTC. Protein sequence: CASSSYRERGYEQYF. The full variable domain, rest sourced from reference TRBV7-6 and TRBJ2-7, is GAGVSQSPRYKVTKRGQDVALRCDPISGHVSLYWYRQALGQGPEFLTYFNYEAQQDKSGLPNDRFSAERPEGSISTLTIQRTEQRDSAMYRCASSSYRERGYEQYFGPGTRLTVT.

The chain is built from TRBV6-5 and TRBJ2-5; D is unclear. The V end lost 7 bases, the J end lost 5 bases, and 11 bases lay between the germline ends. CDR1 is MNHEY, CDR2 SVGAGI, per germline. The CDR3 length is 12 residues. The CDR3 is CASTWPKETQYF. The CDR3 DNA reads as TGTGCCAGCACTTGGCCGAAGGAGACCCAGTACTTC.

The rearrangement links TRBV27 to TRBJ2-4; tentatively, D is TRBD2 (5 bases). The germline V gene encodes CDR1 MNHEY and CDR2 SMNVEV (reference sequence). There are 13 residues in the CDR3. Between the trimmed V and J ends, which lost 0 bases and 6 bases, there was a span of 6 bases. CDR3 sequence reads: CASSLSGRNIQYF. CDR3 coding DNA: TGTGCCAGCAGTTTATCGGGGAGAAACATTCAGTACTTC.

The DNA for the CDR3 is TGCGCCAGCAGCCCGCGTGGCTCCTACAATGAGCAGTTCTTC. This codes for CASSPRGSYNEQFF. The chain links TRBV5-1 to TRBJ2-1; no firm D call. V dropped 4 bases and J dropped 0 bases, with 8 bases sitting between them. The germline gives CDR1 SGHRS, CDR2 YFSETQ. The CDR3 extends over 14 amino acids. Drawing the rest from reference TRBV5-1 and TRBJ2-1, the complete variable domain is KAGVTQTPRYLIKTRGQQVTLSCSPISGHRSVSWYQQTPGQGLQFLFEYFSETQRNKGNFPGRFSGRQFSNSRSEMNVSTLELGDSALYLCASSPRGSYNEQFFGPGTRLTVL.

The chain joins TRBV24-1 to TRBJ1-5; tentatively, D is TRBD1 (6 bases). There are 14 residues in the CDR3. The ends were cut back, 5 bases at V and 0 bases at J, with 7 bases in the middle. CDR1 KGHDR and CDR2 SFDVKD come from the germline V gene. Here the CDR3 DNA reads TGTGCCACCAGTGCAGGGGATAGCAATCAGCCCCAGCATTTT. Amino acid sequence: CATSAGDSNQPQHF.

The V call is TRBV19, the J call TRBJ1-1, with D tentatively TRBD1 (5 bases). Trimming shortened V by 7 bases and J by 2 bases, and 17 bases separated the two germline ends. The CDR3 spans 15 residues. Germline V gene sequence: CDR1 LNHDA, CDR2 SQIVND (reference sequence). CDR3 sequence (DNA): TGTGCCAGTAAGAATCCCCCAGGGCGAAACACTGAAGCTTTCTTT. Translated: CASKNPPGRNTEAFF.